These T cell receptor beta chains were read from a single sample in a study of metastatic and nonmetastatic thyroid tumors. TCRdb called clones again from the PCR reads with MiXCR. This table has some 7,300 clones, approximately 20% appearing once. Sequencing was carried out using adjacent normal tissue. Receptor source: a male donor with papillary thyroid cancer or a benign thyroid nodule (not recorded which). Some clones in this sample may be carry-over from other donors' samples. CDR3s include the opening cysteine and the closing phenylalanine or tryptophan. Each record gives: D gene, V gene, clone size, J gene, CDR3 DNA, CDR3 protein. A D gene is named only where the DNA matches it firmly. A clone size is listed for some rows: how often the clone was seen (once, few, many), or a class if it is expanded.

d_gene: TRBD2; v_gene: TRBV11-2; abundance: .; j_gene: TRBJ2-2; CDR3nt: TGTGCCGGCAGCCGGGCTAGCGGGAGACACACCGGGGATCTGTTTTTT; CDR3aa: CAGSRASGRHTGDLFF
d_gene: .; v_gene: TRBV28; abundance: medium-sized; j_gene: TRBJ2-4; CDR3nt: TGTGCCAGCAGTTTAACAGGGACCAACATTCAGTACTTC; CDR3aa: CASSLTGTNIQYF
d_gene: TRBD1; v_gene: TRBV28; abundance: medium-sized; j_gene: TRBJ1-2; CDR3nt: TGTGCCAGCAGTACCGGGACAGGCATCTATGGCTACACCTTC; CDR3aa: CASSTGTGIYGYTF
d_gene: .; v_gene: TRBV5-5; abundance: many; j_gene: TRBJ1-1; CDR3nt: TGTGCCAGCAGCTTGGATCGGGGCAGAGCTTTGGGGGCTGAAGCTTTCTTT; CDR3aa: CASSLDRGRALGAEAFF
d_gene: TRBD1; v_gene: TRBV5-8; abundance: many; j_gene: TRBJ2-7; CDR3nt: TGTGCCAGCAGCTTGTCAGGGGGCGCGGGCGAGCAGTACTTC; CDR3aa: CASSLSGGAGEQYF
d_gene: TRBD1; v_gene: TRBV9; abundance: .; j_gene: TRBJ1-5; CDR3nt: TGTGCCAGCAGCGGGGGACAGGGTGTTGATCAGCCCCAGCATTTT; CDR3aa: CASSGGQGVDQPQHF
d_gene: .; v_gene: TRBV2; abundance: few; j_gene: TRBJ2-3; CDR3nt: TGTGCCAGCCAAGAGGGACGGAATACGCAGTATTTT; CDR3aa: CASQEGRNTQYF
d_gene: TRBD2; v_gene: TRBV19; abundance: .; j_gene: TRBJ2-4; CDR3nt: TGTGCCAGTAGTATAGTACTAGCGGGAGAAGGGGGCATTCAGTACTTC; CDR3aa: CASSIVLAGEGGIQYF
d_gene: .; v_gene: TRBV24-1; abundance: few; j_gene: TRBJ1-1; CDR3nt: TGTGCCACCAGTGCCGGCGGGACTGAAGCTTTCTTT; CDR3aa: CATSAGGTEAFF
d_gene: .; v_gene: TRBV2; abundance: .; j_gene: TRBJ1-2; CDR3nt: TGTGCCAGCAGTGAACGCAACAGGGACTATGGCTACACCTTC; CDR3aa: CASSERNRDYGYTF
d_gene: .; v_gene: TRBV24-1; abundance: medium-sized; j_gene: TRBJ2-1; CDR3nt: TGTGCCACCAGTGATTTGTCCGGGACACCCACGGGGAATGAGCAGTTCTTC; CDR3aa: CATSDLSGTPTGNEQFF
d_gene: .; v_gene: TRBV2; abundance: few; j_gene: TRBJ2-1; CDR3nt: TGTGCCAGTAATCGGCGGGGTGGTGAGCAGTTCTTC; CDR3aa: CASNRRGGEQFF
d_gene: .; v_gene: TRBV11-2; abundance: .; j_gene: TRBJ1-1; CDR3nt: TGTGCCAGCAGCTTAATCAGCCCTGAAGCTTTCTTT; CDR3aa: CASSLISPEAFF
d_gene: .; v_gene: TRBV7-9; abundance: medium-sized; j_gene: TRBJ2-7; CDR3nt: TGTGCCAGCAGCTTGGGGGGGGACAGCTCCTACGAGCAGTACTTC; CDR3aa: CASSLGGDSSYEQYF
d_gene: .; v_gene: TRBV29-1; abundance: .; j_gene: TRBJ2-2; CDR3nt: TGCAGCGTTGATGTAGGGATAGGGGTGGCCGGGGAGCTGTTTTTT; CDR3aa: CSVDVGIGVAGELFF
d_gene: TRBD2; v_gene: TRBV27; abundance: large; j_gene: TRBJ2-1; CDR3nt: TGTGCCAGCAGTGCCGGACTAGCCCATGAGCAGTTCTTC; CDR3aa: CASSAGLAHEQFF
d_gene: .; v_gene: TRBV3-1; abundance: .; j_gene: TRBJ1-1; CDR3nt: TGTGCCAGCAGCCAAGCAGGCAGCGACACTGAAGCTTTCTTC; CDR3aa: CASSQAGSDTEAFF
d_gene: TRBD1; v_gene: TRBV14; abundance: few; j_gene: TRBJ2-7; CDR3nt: TGTGCCAGCAGCCAAGCTCGCTCGACAGGGTCAAGACAGTACTTC; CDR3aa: CASSQARSTGSRQYF
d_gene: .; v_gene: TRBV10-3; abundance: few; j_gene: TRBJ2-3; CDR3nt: TGTGCCATCACTTGGGCAGCTAGCATAGATGCGCAGTATTTT; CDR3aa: CAITWAASIDAQYF
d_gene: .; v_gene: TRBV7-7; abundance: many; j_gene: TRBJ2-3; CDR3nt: TGTGCTAGCAGCTTTGACGGGGCCACAGATACGCAGTATTTT; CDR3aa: CASSFDGATDTQYF
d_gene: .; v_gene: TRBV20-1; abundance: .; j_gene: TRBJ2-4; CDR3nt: TGCAGTGCTGGCGGAAAAAACATTCAGTACTTC; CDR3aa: CSAGGKNIQYF
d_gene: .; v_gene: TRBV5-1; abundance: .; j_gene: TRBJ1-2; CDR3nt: TGCGCCAGCAGCCCACTGGGACACGGAGTTAGAGGCTACACCTTC; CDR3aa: CASSPLGHGVRGYTF
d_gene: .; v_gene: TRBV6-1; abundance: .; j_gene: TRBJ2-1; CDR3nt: TGTGCCAGCACCTCCCCGGGACTGGCGGGGAATGAGCGGTTCTTC; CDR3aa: CASTSPGLAGNERFF
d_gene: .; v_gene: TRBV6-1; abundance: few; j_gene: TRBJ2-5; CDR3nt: TGTGCCAGCACCCTGGGGGTGCTTAGAGAGACCCAGTACTTC; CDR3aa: CASTLGVLRETQYF
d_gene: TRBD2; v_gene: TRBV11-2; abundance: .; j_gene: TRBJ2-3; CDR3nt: TGTGCCAGCAGCCCGGGGACTAGCGGGAGAACAGATACGCAGTATTTT; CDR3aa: CASSPGTSGRTDTQYF
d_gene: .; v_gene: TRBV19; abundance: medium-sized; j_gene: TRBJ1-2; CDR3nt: TGTGCCAGTAGTGGGCCGGGACATACCTTCGGGGATGGCTACACCTTC; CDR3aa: CASSGPGHTFGDGYTF
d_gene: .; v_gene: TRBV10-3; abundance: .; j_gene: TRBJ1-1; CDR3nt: TGTGCCATCAGTGAGGGGGGGGGGACCGGCACTGAAGCTTTCTTT; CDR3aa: CAISEGGGTGTEAFF
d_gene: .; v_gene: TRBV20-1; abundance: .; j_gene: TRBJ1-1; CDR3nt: TGCAGTGCCAGAGAAGGGAGCCGTGCGGACACTGAAGCTTTCTTT; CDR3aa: CSAREGSRADTEAFF
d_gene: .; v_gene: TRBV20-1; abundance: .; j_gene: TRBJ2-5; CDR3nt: TGCAGTGCTATCGAAGAGACCCAGTACTTC; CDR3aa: CSAIEETQYF
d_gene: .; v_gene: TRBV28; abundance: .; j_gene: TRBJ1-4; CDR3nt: TGTGCCAGCAGTTTATATGGGGGGACCAATGAAAAACTGTTTTTT; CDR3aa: CASSLYGGTNEKLFF
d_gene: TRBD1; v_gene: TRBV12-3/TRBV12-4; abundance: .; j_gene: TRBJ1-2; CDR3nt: TGTGCCAGCAGTCCAAGGGACAGTTATGGCTACACCTTC; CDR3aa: CASSPRDSYGYTF
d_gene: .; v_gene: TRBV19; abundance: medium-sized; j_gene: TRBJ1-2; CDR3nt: TGTGCCAGTAGTCTCCACAACTATGGCTACACCTTC; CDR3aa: CASSLHNYGYTF
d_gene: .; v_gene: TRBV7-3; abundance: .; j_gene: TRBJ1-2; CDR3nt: TGTGCCAGCAGCCCCGGACCGGAAAGGGGCGGCTATGGCTACACCTTC; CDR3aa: CASSPGPERGGYGYTF
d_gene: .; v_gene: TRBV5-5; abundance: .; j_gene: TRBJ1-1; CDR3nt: TGTGCCAGCAGCAATATGGGGGCCATGAACACTGAAGCTTTCTTT; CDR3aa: CASSNMGAMNTEAFF
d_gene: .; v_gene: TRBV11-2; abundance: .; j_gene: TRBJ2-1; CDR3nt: TGTGCCAGCAGCTTAAAAGACCTAGGGTACAATGAGCAGTTCTTC; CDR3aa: CASSLKDLGYNEQFF
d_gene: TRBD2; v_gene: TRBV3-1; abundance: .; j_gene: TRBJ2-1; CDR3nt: TGTGCCAGCAGCCGACCGGGACTAGCGGGGGGGCCTGGGAATGAGCAGTTCTTC; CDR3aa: CASSRPGLAGGPGNEQFF
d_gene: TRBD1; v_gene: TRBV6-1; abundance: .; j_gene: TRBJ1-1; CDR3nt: TGTGCCAGCAGCCACCCAGGGGGCTGGAACACTGAAGCTTTCTTT; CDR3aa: CASSHPGGWNTEAFF
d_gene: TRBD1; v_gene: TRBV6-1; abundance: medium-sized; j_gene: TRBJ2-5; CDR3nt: TGTGCCAGCAACCGGGACAGGGGGCAGGGGTCTGGAGAGACCCAGTACTTC; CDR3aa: CASNRDRGQGSGETQYF
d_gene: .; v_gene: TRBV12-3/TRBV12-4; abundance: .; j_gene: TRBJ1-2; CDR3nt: TGTGCCAGCAGTCGGACCGGGGGGGATAACTATGGCTACACCTTC; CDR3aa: CASSRTGGDNYGYTF
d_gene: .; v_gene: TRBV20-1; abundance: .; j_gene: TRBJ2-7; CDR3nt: TGCAGTGCTAGAGACGGGGATGCGGGCTACGAGCAGTACTTC; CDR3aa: CSARDGDAGYEQYF
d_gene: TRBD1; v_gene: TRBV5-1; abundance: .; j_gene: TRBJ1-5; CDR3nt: TGCGCCAGCAGCCTGGACGGACAGGAGAATCAGCCCCAGCATTTT; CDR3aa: CASSLDGQENQPQHF
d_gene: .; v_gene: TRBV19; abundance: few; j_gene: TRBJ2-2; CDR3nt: TGTGCCAGTAGTATGCGGGTCCCCGGGGAGCTGTTTTTT; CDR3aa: CASSMRVPGELFF
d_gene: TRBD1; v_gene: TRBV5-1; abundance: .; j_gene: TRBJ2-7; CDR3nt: TGCGCCACTAAGGACGGGACAGGGGGCTACGAGCAGTACTTC; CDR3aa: CATKDGTGGYEQYF
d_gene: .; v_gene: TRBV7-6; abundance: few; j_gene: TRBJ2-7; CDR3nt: TGTGCCAGCAGCTTGAGCAACTACTACGAGCAGTACTTC; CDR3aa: CASSLSNYYEQYF
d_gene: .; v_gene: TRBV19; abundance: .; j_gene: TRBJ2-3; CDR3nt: TGTGCCAGTAGGGGGTCGGGTCGGACGTTTACAGATACGCAGTATTTT; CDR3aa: CASRGSGRTFTDTQYF
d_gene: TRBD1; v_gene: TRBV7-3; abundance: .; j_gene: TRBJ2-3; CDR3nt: TGTGCCAGCAGCAAGGACAGGGTCGAAGATACGCAGTATTTT; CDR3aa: CASSKDRVEDTQYF
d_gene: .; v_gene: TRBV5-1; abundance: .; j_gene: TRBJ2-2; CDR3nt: TGCGCCAGCAGCTTGGACCGGGGTAACACCGGGGAGCTGTTTTTT; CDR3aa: CASSLDRGNTGELFF
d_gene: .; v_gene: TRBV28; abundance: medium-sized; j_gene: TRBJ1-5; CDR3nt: TGTGCCAGCACTATTGAGAGTTATAGCAATCAGCCCCAGCATTTT; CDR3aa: CASTIESYSNQPQHF
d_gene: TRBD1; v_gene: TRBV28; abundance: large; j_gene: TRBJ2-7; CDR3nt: TGTGCCAGCAGCCCGGGGACAGGGTTCGAGCAGTACTTC; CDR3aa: CASSPGTGFEQYF
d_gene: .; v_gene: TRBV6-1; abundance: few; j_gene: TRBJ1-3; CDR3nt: TGTGCCAGCAGTGGCGGTTCTGGAAACACCATATATTTT; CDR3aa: CASSGGSGNTIYF
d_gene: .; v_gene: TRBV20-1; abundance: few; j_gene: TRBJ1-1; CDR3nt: TGCAGTGCTAGACCGGTGAACACTGAAGCTTTCTTT; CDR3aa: CSARPVNTEAFF
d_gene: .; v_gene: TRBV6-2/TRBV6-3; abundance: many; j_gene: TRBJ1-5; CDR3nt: TGTGCCAGCTCGGTGTATAGCAATCAGCCCCAGCATTTT; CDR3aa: CASSVYSNQPQHF
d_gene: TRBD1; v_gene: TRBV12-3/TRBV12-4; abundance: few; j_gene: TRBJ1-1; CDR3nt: TGTGCCAGCAGTCTGGACAGGGTCGGCTCTGAAGCTTTCTTT; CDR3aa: CASSLDRVGSEAFF
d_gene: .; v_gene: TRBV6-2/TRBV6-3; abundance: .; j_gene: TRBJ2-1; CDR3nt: TGTGCCAGCCGATTCACTACTAGTGGAGACAATGAGCAGTTCTTC; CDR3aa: CASRFTTSGDNEQFF
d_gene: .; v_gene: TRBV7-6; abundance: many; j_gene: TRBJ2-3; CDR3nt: TGTGCCAGCAGCTTAGTCGGGACGCTCACAGATACGCAGTATTTT; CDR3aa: CASSLVGTLTDTQYF
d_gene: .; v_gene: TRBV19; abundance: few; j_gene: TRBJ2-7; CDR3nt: TGTGCCAGTAGTATGGACACCCTCTCCTACGAGCAGTACTTC; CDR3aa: CASSMDTLSYEQYF
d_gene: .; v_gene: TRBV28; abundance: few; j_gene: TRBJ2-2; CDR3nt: TGTGCCAGAGGGGCAGGGGGAGGCACCGGAGAGATGTTTTTT; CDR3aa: CARGAGGGTGEMFF
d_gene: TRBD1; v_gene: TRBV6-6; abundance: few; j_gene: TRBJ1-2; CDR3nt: TGTGCCAGCAGGCATCGCCCAAGAGACAGGGGCTATGGCTACACCTTC; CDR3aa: CASRHRPRDRGYGYTF
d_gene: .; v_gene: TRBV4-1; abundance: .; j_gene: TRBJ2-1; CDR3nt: TGCGCCAGCAGCAAAGACACCAGCTCCTACAATGAGCAGTTCTTC; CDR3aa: CASSKDTSSYNEQFF